This TCR beta chain was found in a study of T cell changes during pregnancy in multiple sclerosis. Data came from immunoSEQ multiplex PCR; TCRdb stores just in-frame clones and leaves some out. This sample has about 51,000 clones, with 93% found just once. The CDR3 has 15 residues. Looked up from germline, CDR1 is MNHEY and CDR2 is SVGAGI. Material: peripheral blood, obtained in the second trimester of pregnancy. The V gene is TRBV6-5, the J gene TRBJ2-5, with 11 bases aligning to TRBD1. The DNA end lines up better with TRBJ2-7; the J call may be wrong. This receptor was obtained from a female donor with multiple sclerosis, enrolled in a pregnancy study. The DNA for the CDR3 is TGTGCCAGCAGGGACAGGGGGCGCTCCTCCTACGAGCAGTACTTC. It yields the protein CASRDRGRSSYEQYF.